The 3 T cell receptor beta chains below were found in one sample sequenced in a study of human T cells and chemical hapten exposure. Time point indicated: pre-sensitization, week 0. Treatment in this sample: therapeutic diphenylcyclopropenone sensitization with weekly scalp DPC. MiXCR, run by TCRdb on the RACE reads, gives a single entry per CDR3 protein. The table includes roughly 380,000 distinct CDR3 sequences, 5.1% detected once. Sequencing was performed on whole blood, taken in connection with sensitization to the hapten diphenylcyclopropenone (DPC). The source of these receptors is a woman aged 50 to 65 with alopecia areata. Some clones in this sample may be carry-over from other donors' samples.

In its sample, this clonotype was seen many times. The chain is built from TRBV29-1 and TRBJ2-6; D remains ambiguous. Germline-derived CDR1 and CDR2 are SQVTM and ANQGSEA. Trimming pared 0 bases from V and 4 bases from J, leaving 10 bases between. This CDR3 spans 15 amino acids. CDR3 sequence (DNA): TGCAGCGTTGAAGATCCGGCTACCGGGGCCAACGTCCTGACTTTC. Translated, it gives CSVEDPATGANVLTF.

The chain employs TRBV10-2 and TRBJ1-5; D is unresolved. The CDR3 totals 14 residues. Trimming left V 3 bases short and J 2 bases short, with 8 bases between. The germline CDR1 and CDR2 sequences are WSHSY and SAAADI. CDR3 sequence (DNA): TGCGCCAGCAGTGATGACCGCGGCAATCAGCCCCAGCATTTT. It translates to CASSDDRGNQPQHF.

CDR3 loop: CSARGDRDSSVNQPQHF. DNA of the CDR3: TGCAGTGCTAGGGGTGACCGGGACAGCTCGGTCAATCAGCCCCAGCATTTT. The chain joins TRBV20-1 to TRBJ1-5; 7 bases line up with TRBD1. Trimming took 3 bases from V and 3 from J; bases not matched to a gene: 14. Germline lookup yields CDR1 DFQATT and CDR2 SNEGSKA (reference sequence). This CDR3 contains 17 residues.